These 30 T cell receptor beta chains came from one sample sequenced in a study of chemoradiotherapy in HPV16-positive cancers. Sequencing used immunoSEQ multiplex PCR; TCRdb keeps in-frame clones, though not all of them. This table has tens of thousands of clones, roughly 94% appearing once. This specimen was acquired from a patient who underwent chemoradiotherapy. These receptors came from a human donor with HPV-associated anogenital cancer.

The chain joins TRBV5-4 to TRBJ2-5; the match to TRBD2 covers 10 bases. The ends lost 7 bases at V and 3 bases at J; junction bases unmatched: 9. The CDR3 extends over 15 amino acids. The V gene's germline CDR1 is SGHNT and CDR2 YYREEE (reference sequence). This CDR3 reads CASQNKRGGEETQYF. The CDR3 DNA reads TGTGCCAGCCAGAACAAGCGGGGGGGGGAAGAGACCCAGTACTTC.

The chain employs TRBV28 and TRBJ2-7; 8 bases fit TRBD2. CDR3 size: 17 residues. V lost 2 bases to trimming and J lost 3 bases; unmatched junction nucleotides: 12. The germline V gene encodes CDR1 MDHEN and CDR2 SYDVKM. Written as DNA, the CDR3 is TGTGCCAGCAGTTTAACCCGCGGGGCGGGGGGAAGCTACGAGCAGTACTTC. It specifies CASSLTRGAGGSYEQYF. Based on the CDR3 plus reference TRBV28 and TRBJ2-7, the full variable domain is DVKVTQSSRYLVKRTGEKVFLECVQDMDHENMFWYRQDPGLGLRLIYFSYDVKMKEKGDIPEGYSVSREKKERFSLILESASTNQTSMYLCASSLTRGAGGSYEQYFGPGTRLTVT.

The chain uses TRBV4-1 and TRBJ1-1; D not certain. The V and J ends lost 0 bases and 4 bases respectively, with 6 bases between them. The V gene's germline CDR1 is MGHRA and CDR2 YSYEKL. This CDR3 comprises 13 residues. The CDR3 here is CASSQDPGTEAFF. CDR3 in DNA: TGCGCCAGCAGCCAAGATCCCGGCACTGAAGCTTTCTTT.

The genes are TRBV18 and TRBJ1-4, with 8 bases matching TRBD1. Germline loops: CDR1 KGHSH, CDR2 LQKENI. This CDR3 is 12 amino acids long. The J segment lost 12 bases and the V segment lost 2 bases, leaving 2 bases of the junction unmatched. CDR3: CASSPMGQELFF. The CDR3 region has the DNA TGTGCCAGCTCACCAATGGGACAGGAACTGTTTTTT.

The V gene is TRBV5-1, the J gene TRBJ2-1; D gene uncertain. Trimming left V 0 bases short and J 3 bases short, with 7 bases between. Germline V gene lookup returns CDR1 SGHRS and CDR2 YFSETQ. There are 14 residues in the CDR3. For the CDR3, the DNA is TGCGCCAGCAGCTTGGACAGCTTCTACAATGAGCAGTTCTTC. This gives the protein CASSLDSFYNEQFF.

V and J are TRBV6-1 and TRBJ2-2, with D possibly TRBD2 on 5 matching bases. The CDR3 extends over 13 amino acids. V lost 11 bases to trimming and J lost 4 bases, with 14 bases between them. CDR1 is MNHNS, CDR2 SASEGT, per germline. The chain's CDR3 is CAHRELTTGELFF. The CDR3 bases are TGTGCCCACCGGGAACTTACCACCGGGGAGCTGTTTTTT.

The rearrangement joins TRBV5-1 to TRBJ1-2; perhaps TRBD1 as D (5 bases). The CDR3 covers 14 residues. Germline V gene lookup returns CDR1 SGHRS and CDR2 YFSETQ. With 1 base removed from V and 8 bases from J, the gap between germline ends came to 15 bases. The CDR3 region is CASSLTGPEKGYTF. CDR3 nucleotide sequence: TGCGCCAGCAGCTTGACGGGACCCGAAAAGGGCTACACCTTC.

This chain joins TRBV2 and TRBJ2-7; D is uncertain. In germline, CDR1 is SNHLY, CDR2 FYNNEI. CDR3 length: 12 amino acids. The germline V and J ends were trimmed by 7 bases and 3 bases, with 10 bases remaining between them. CDR3 DNA: TGTGCCAGCAAATCTACGGACTACGAGCAGTACTTC. Translation: CASKSTDYEQYF.

The rearrangement links TRBV5-3 to TRBJ1-3; D not certain. TRBV5-3 is flagged as an ORF with uncertain function. This CDR3 comprises 12 residues. Trimming cost V 3 bases and J 4 bases, with 5 bases left between them. The DNA for the CDR3 is TGTGCCAGAAGCTCGCAGGGAAACACCATATATTTT. It is translated as CARSSQGNTIYF.

J is TRBJ2-5 and V is TRBV19, with D hard to call. Germline V gene lookup returns CDR1 LNHDA and CDR2 SQIVND (reference sequence). The V end was cut by 4 bases, the J end by 4 bases, with 7 bases between. The CDR3 totals 12 residues. The CDR3 region has the DNA TGTGCCAGTAGTAACCGATTAGAGACCCAGTACTTC. This translates into CASSNRLETQYF.

The table lists this clone with a count of one. The chain recombines TRBV5-1 with TRBJ2-7; D is unresolved. CDR3 length: 15 residues. Trimming removed 3 bases at V and 4 bases at J, with 17 bases between. CDR1 SGHRS and CDR2 YFSETQ come from the germline V gene. CDR3 DNA sequence: TGCGCCAGCAGCTCCCCAGGTTCGATATCGTACGAGCAGTACTTC. Its translation: CASSSPGSISYEQYF.

This clone appeared a single time. The V call is TRBV19, the J call TRBJ1-2; D is undetermined. This CDR3 contains 12 residues. V was pared by 6 bases and J by 4 bases, with 9 bases between. Looked up from germline, CDR1 is LNHDA and CDR2 is SQIVND (reference sequence). CDR3 nucleotides: TGTGCCAGTAGGAATCCTGGCTATGGCTACACCTTC. It codes for CASRNPGYGYTF.

J is TRBJ2-4 and V is TRBV28; D possibly matches TRBD1 or TRBD2 (6 bases each). There are 14 residues in the CDR3. V was shortened by 3 bases and J by 6 bases, with 12 bases between the two germline ends. CDR1 and CDR2 from the germline V gene are MDHEN and SYDVKM. CDR3 sequence: CASSFRSGANIQYF. CDR3 DNA sequence: TGTGCCAGCAGTTTCAGGTCGGGGGCAAACATTCAGTACTTC. Full variable domain (remainder filled in from reference TRBV28 and TRBJ2-4): DVKVTQSSRYLVKRTGEKVFLECVQDMDHENMFWYRQDPGLGLRLIYFSYDVKMKEKGDIPEGYSVSREKKERFSLILESASTNQTSMYLCASSFRSGANIQYFGAGTRLSVL.

J is TRBJ2-5 and V is TRBV18; no clear D gene. The CDR3 is 13 amino acids. CDR1 KGHSH and CDR2 LQKENI come from the germline V gene. V gave up 3 bases and J gave up 5 bases, with 10 bases separating them. The CDR3 protein is CASSPHPSETQYF. The CDR3 nucleotides read TGTGCCAGCTCACCGCATCCTTCGGAGACCCAGTACTTC.

This chain joins TRBV4-3 and TRBJ2-3; the D is unclear. This CDR3 has 15 amino acids. Germline loops: CDR1 LGHNA, CDR2 YSLEER. Trimming pared 1 base from V and 0 bases from J, leaving 8 bases between. CDR3 sequence reads: CASSQAGPSTDTQYF. CDR3 DNA sequence: TGCGCCAGCAGCCAAGCAGGTCCGAGCACAGATACGCAGTATTTT.

The V call is TRBV29-1, the J call TRBJ1-1; TRBD1 is a possible D gene (6 bases). CDR3 length equals 14 residues. The V end was cut by 3 bases, the J end by 7 bases, with 18 bases between. Germline CDR1 is SQVTM and CDR2 is ANQGSEA. CDR3 DNA: TGCAGCGTTGATTTTGTAGGGGGTGGAAATGAAGCTTTCTTT. It encodes CSVDFVGGGNEAFF.

The rearrangement joins TRBV5-1 to TRBJ2-2; tentatively, D is TRBD2 (6 bases). The germline V gene has CDR1 SGHRS and CDR2 YFSETQ. The V end was cut by 4 bases, the J end by 3 bases, with 13 bases between. This CDR3 has 15 amino acids. CDR3: CASSLGGSYTGELFF. The CDR3 DNA reads TGCGCCAGCAGCCTCGGGGGATCCTACACCGGGGAGCTGTTTTTT.

The J gene is TRBJ2-5, the V gene TRBV5-6; 7 nucleotides agree with TRBD1. J was trimmed by 5 bases and V by 0 bases; bases with no gene match: 4. CDR3 length: 14 amino acids. CDR1 is SGHDT and CDR2 is YYEEEE in the germline V gene. CDR3 nucleotides: TGTGCCAGCAGCTTGGCCAGGGGGTTGGAGACCCAGTACTTC. Its protein product is CASSLARGLETQYF.

CDR3 sequence: CASSPRANSPLHF. The CDR3, as DNA: TGTGCCAGCAGCCCCAGAGCCAATTCACCCCTCCACTTT. The V call is TRBV7-3, the J call TRBJ1-6; D unclear. Germline CDR1 reads SGHTA; CDR2 reads FQGTGA. The CDR3 runs to 13 residues. Trimming took off 5 bases at V and 7 bases at J, with 9 bases between the two ends.

The chain carries TRBV9 and TRBJ2-3; perhaps D is TRBD1 or TRBD2 (7 bases each). Germline V gives CDR1 SGDLS, CDR2 YYNGEE. The CDR3 is 17 residues long. V lost 3 bases and J lost 2, with 19 bases in between. CDR3 coding DNA: TGTGCCAGCAGCGCCAGGGGGGGAAACCTTTTCACAGATACGCAGTATTTT. Translated, it gives CASSARGGNLFTDTQYF. The whole variable domain, filled in from reference TRBV9 and TRBJ2-3, reads DSGVTQTPKHLITATGQRVTLRCSPRSGDLSVYWYQQSLDQGLQFLIQYYNGEERAKGNILERFSAQQFPDLHSELNLSSLELGDSALYFCASSARGGNLFTDTQYFGPGTRLTVL.

This rearrangement joins TRBV5-6 to TRBJ2-3; 8 bases map to TRBD1. Trimming removed 0 bases from V and 2 bases from J; junction bases left unmatched: 11. The CDR3 runs 18 residues. The germline CDR1 and CDR2 sequences are SGHDT and YYEEEE. CDR3 sequence reads: CASSLASLTGANTDTQYF. The DNA of the CDR3 is TGTGCCAGCAGCTTGGCCAGTTTGACAGGGGCGAACACAGATACGCAGTATTTT.

V gene TRBV5-1 combines with J gene TRBJ1-5; no firm D call. The V gene's germline CDR1 is SGHRS and CDR2 YFSETQ. The CDR3 extends over 13 amino acids. The V gene lost 0 bases and the J gene lost 1 base, with 2 bases spanning the gap. The CDR3 is CASSLDSNQPQHF. The CDR3 region has the DNA TGCGCCAGCAGCTTGGACAGCAATCAGCCCCAGCATTTT.

The chain employs TRBV27 and TRBJ2-7; the match to TRBD1 covers 9 bases. Germline CDR1 reads MNHEY; CDR2 reads SMNVEV (reference sequence). This CDR3 is built from 14 residues. The trim removed 7 bases at V and 6 bases at J, leaving 10 bases unmatched. The CDR3, as DNA: TGTGCCAGCACCCGAATGACAGGGGGTGGCGAGCAGTACTTC. It translates to CASTRMTGGGEQYF.

The V call is TRBV19, the J call TRBJ2-1, with 9 bases lining up with TRBD2. Trimming removed 1 base from V and 6 bases from J; junction bases left unmatched: 1. CDR1 and CDR2 (germline): LNHDA, SQIVND (reference sequence). The CDR3 is 14 amino acids. This CDR3 is CASSIVRGGNEQFF. The CDR3 DNA follows: TGTGCCAGTAGTATAGTGCGGGGGGGCAATGAGCAGTTCTTC.

V is TRBV6-6 and J is TRBJ1-1; D might be TRBD1 (5 bases). The germline V and J ends were trimmed by 6 bases and 1 base, with 15 bases remaining between them. The CDR3 has 15 residues. Germline lookup yields CDR1 MNHNY and CDR2 SVGAGI (reference sequence). CDR3 residues: CASSRVSQGNTEAFF. Written as DNA, the CDR3 is TGTGCCAGCAGCCGCGTAAGTCAGGGGAACACTGAAGCTTTCTTT.

This chain joins TRBV5-4 and TRBJ2-7, with TRBD2 identical over 8 bases. Unmatched junction bases numbered 4, after V lost 0 bases and J lost 2 bases. The CDR3 contains 15 residues. Germline V gene lookup returns CDR1 SGHNT and CDR2 YYREEE (reference sequence). The CDR3 sequence is CASSLGVAGTYEQYF. Written as DNA, the CDR3 is TGTGCCAGCAGCTTGGGAGTAGCGGGAACCTACGAGCAGTACTTC. Drawing the rest from reference TRBV5-4 and TRBJ2-7, the complete variable domain is ETGVTQSPTHLIKTRGQQVTLRCSSQSGHNTVSWYQQALGQGPQFIFQYYREEENGRGNFPPRFSGLQFPNYSSELNVNALELDDSALYLCASSLGVAGTYEQYFGPGTRLTVT.

The chain uses TRBV2 and TRBJ2-7; D gene unclear. Trimming stripped 1 base from V and 3 bases from J, with 16 bases between. The CDR3 consists of 16 residues. Germline assignment: CDR1 SNHLY and CDR2 FYNNEI. CDR3 nucleotides: TGTGCCAGCAGTGAAGGGGTAAAGAAGGGAAGCTACGAGCAGTACTTC. It yields the protein CASSEGVKKGSYEQYF.

This clone has a single count. This sequence joins TRBV7-9 and TRBJ2-6, with a tentative D call TRBD1 (5 bases). Trimming left V 6 bases short and J 2 bases short, with 11 bases between. Germline lookup yields CDR1 SEHNR and CDR2 FQNEAQ (reference sequence). The CDR3 consists of 15 residues. The CDR3 region has the DNA TGTGCCAGCAGGGGCAGGGAAGCTGGGGCCAACGTCCTGACTTTC. Amino acid sequence: CASRGREAGANVLTF.

This clone was recorded once. This chain joins TRBV28 and TRBJ2-7; D perhaps matches TRBD1 (6 bases). The CDR3 runs to 15 residues. V shed 7 bases and J shed 1 base, with 17 bases lying between them. In germline, CDR1 is MDHEN, CDR2 SYDVKM. CDR3 region: CASTSTGHPSYEQYF. The CDR3 DNA reads TGTGCCAGCACCTCCACAGGGCATCCTTCCTACGAGCAGTACTTC.

The chain employs TRBV28 and TRBJ1-5; no clear D gene. The CDR3 has 12 residues. V dropped 6 bases and J dropped 7 bases, with 10 bases sitting between them. Looked up from germline, CDR1 is MDHEN and CDR2 is SYDVKM. The CDR3 DNA is TGTGCCAGCAGGCAATATGGCCAGCCCCAGCATTTT. This encodes CASRQYGQPQHF.